This T cell receptor (beta chain) was profiled in a study of blood T cell repertoires in COVID-19. Data came from immunoSEQ multiplex PCR; TCRdb stores just in-frame clones and leaves some out. The sample includes over 85,000 clones, around nine tenths of them seen just once. Germline V gene data show CDR1 as SGDLS and CDR2 as YYNGEE. The junction had 7 bases not matched to a gene; V was cut back by 0 bases and J by 7 bases. There are 14 residues in the CDR3. Patients in Seattle were enrolled during active infection, then followed longitudinally. This clone has only one observation. Sequencing input: peripheral blood. V gene TRBV9 combines with J gene TRBJ2-7; TRBD1 matches at 7 bases. This receptor was obtained from a woman aged 45-65 years with COVID-19, enrolled during active disease. The chain's CDR3 is CASSVGDRRWEQYF. CDR3 sequence (DNA): TGTGCCAGCAGCGTAGGGGACAGAAGGTGGGAGCAGTACTTC.